The present entry profiles one TCR beta chain with its context. Its antigen remains unidentified. These data originate in a study of neurological immune-mediated disorders. General observations from the study: Whereas HTLV-1-associated myelopathy showed the most TCR clonal expansion, multiple sclerosis showed the least, with levels below those of healthy controls.

The cDNA was synthesized by 5'RACE incorporating 10-nucleotide random UMIs. MiXCR, applied by TCRdb to the 5' RACE reads, yields one record per CDR3 protein. In the table there are around 40,000 distinct CDR3 sequences, just under 7.5% of which are singletons. Germline V lookup: CDR1 LGHNA, CDR2 YNFKEQ. Between the trimmed V and J ends, which lost 0 bases and 5 bases, there was a span of 5 bases. The CDR3 contains 13 residues. V usage is TRBV4-2 and J usage is TRBJ2-1, with D tentatively TRBD1 (5 bases). Specimen: CD4+ T cells from blood. The TCR was taken from a man aged 45-65 years in good health. The CDR3 loop is CASSQDRDNEQFF. As DNA, the CDR3 is TGTGCCAGCAGCCAAGACAGGGACAATGAGCAGTTCTTC.